This T cell receptor (beta chain) comes out of a study of OX40 agonist ivuxolimab in advanced cancers. Looking at the study overall: Ivuxolimab was delivered to patients intravenously every 2 weeks at doses spanning 0.01 to 10 mg/kg. There were three patients with partial responses, one having hepatocellular carcinoma and two cutaneous melanoma.

The repertoire was sequenced with immunoSEQ multiplex PCR; TCRdb's copy has only in-frame clones and lacks some. The sample yields some 70,000 clones, roughly four fifths seen once. Study results and caveats: CD4+ T cells averaged fewer expanded clones than CD8+ T cells.

The CDR3 is made up of 12 amino acids. V lost 1 base and J lost 5, with 5 bases in between. CDR1 SGHDN and CDR2 FVKESK come from the germline V gene. This clone came up once. Its antigen is currently unknown. Enrollment shut out patients with autoimmune disease history or systemic immunosuppression. V gene TRBV14 combines with J gene TRBJ1-2; D is undetermined. Sequences were derived from CD4+ or CD8+ T cells sorted from blood, sampled in a trial of the OX40 agonist ivuxolimab. The receptor was derived from an adult with an advanced solid tumor such as melanoma, head and neck, liver or kidney cancer. This CDR3 reads CASSQGGYGYTF. The CDR3 DNA reads TGTGCCAGCAGCCAAGGAGGGTATGGCTACACCTTC. The complete variable domain, with remaining parts taken from reference TRBV14 and TRBJ1-2, reads EAGVTQFPSHSVIEKGQTVTLRCDPISGHDNLYWYRRVMGKEIKFLLHFVKESKQDESGMPNNRFLAERTGGTYSTLKVQPAELEDSGVYFCASSQGGYGYTFGSGTRLTVV.